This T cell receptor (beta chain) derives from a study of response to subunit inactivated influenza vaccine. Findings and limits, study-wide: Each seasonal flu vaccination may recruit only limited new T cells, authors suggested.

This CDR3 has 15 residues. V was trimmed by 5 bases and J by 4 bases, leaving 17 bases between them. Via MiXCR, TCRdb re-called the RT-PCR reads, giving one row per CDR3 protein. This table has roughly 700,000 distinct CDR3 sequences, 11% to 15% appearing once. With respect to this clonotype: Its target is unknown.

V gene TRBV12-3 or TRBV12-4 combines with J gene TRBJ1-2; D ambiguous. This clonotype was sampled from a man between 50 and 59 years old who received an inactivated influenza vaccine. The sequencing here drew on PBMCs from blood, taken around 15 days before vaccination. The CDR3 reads CASSLDGVRPYGYTF. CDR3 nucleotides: TGTGCCAGCAGTCTAGACGGAGTCAGGCCCTATGGCTACACCTTC.